Shown below are 29 T cell receptor beta chains from a single sample sequenced in a study of cytomegalovirus exposure and HLA in healthy donors (dated by TCRdb to about 2017). Libraries were built with the immunoSEQ multiplex PCR assay. A mixture of 60 forward primers for TCR Vbeta segments and 13 reverse primers for TCR Jbeta segments was used in the multiplex PCR. TCRdb holds this immuneACCESS table with in-frame rearrangements only. Some clones are missing; in checked studies, unresolved V genes explain under half, and the rest has no known cause. This sample comprises about 60,000 clones, around four fifths of them detected only once. The top ten clones comprise about 1.6% of the sample. Sequencing was carried out using PBMCs. The receptor set was obtained from a young man in good health and CMV-seronegative.

The V gene is TRBV7-2, the J gene TRBJ1-1; perhaps TRBD1 as D (5 bases). CDR3 length equals 15 residues. Per germline, CDR1 SGHTA and CDR2 FQGNSA. V lost 1 base and J lost 2, with 11 bases in between. This chain's CDR3 is CASSLGTGLNTEAFF. The DNA for the CDR3 is TGTGCCAGCAGCTTAGGCACAGGCCTTAACACTGAAGCTTTCTTT.

The chain has TRBV10-1 and TRBJ2-1; 8 bases are shared with TRBD2. The CDR3 is 15 residues long. Looked up from germline, CDR1 is WNHNN and CDR2 is SYGVQD (reference sequence). V lost 2 bases and J lost 6; bases outside the gene matches: 6. The CDR3 DNA sequence: TGCGCCAGCAGTGAGGGAGCGGGGGTCTTCAATGAGCAGTTCTTC. It yields the protein CASSEGAGVFNEQFF.

This clone was detected once. This chain joins TRBV7-2 and TRBJ1-4; D uncertain. Germline V gene lookup returns CDR1 SGHTA and CDR2 FQGNSA. The ends were cut back, 3 bases at V and 3 bases at J, with 8 bases in the middle. This CDR3 contains 14 residues. The CDR3 DNA reads as TGTGCCAGCAGCTTCACCGCAGCTAATGAAAAACTGTTTTTT. Amino acids: CASSFTAANEKLFF. Complete variable domain (other parts from reference TRBV7-2 and TRBJ1-4): GAGVSQSPSNKVTEKGKDVELRCDPISGHTALYWYRQSLGQGLEFLIYFQGNSAPDKSGLPSDRFSAERTGGSVSTLTIQRTQQEDSAVYLCASSFTAANEKLFFGSGTQLSVL.

V usage is TRBV27 and J usage is TRBJ2-1; D is possibly TRBD1 (5 bases). Germline V CDR1 and CDR2: MNHEY, SMNVEV (reference sequence). The CDR3 consists of 16 residues. V was shortened by 4 bases and J by 3 bases, with 16 bases between the two germline ends. The CDR3 bases are TGTGCCAGCAGTTCCCCCAGGGTTGTGGGCTACAATGAGCAGTTCTTC. Protein product: CASSSPRVVGYNEQFF.

This chain uses TRBV6-5 with TRBJ2-3; 9 bases are shared with TRBD1. Germline V gene data show CDR1 as MNHEY and CDR2 as SVGAGI. CDR3 length equals 15 residues. Trimming cost V 0 bases and J 3 bases; bases outside gene matches: 1. CDR3 in DNA: TGTGCCAGCAGTTACTCGGGACAGGGAACAGATACGCAGTATTTT. Amino acids: CASSYSGQGTDTQYF.

With regard to this clone: At the DNA level, this CDR3 is encoded by other sequences in the same sample as well. The CDR3 sequence: CASSPPEGQETQYF. DNA of the CDR3: TGTGCCAGCTCACCACCGGAGGGGCAAGAGACCCAGTACTTC. V usage is TRBV18 and J usage is TRBJ2-5; D may be TRBD2 (6 bases). CDR1 and CDR2 (germline): KGHSH, LQKENI. Trimming removed 0 bases at V and 2 bases at J, with 7 bases between. The CDR3 is 14 amino acids.

The rearrangement uses TRBV7-9 and TRBJ2-3; 11 bases match TRBD2. Germline trimming cut 4 bases from V and 4 bases from J; bases unmatched to any gene: 7. Germline loops: CDR1 SEHNR, CDR2 FQNEAQ (reference sequence). This CDR3 has 16 amino acids. The CDR3 loop reads CASSSASGGTSDTQYF. DNA for the CDR3: TGTGCCAGCAGCTCGGCTAGCGGGGGGACCTCAGATACGCAGTATTTT.

The chain carries TRBV15 and TRBJ2-7; 8 bases are shared with TRBD1. The CDR3 extends over 14 amino acids. Germline trimming cut 6 bases from V and 4 bases from J; bases unmatched to any gene: 8. Germline V gene sequence: CDR1 LNHNV, CDR2 YYDKDF (reference sequence). The CDR3 sequence is CATRLRDRPYEQYF. In DNA form, the CDR3 reads TGTGCCACCAGGCTCCGGGACAGGCCTTACGAGCAGTACTTC.

There are a few counts of this clone. The gene calls are TRBV4-3 and TRBJ2-7; TRBD1 matches at 8 bases. CDR1 and CDR2 from the germline V gene are LGHNA and YSLEER. J was trimmed by 2 bases and V by 1 base; bases with no gene match: 7. This CDR3 has 16 residues. CDR3 protein: CASSQGATGETYEQYF. The CDR3 DNA reads TGCGCCAGCAGCCAAGGGGCGACAGGGGAAACCTACGAGCAGTACTTC.

The chain joins TRBV10-3 to TRBJ2-7; 9 bases agree with TRBD1. In germline, CDR1 is ENHRY, CDR2 SYGVKD. The CDR3 has 15 residues. The V and J ends lost 3 bases and 3 bases, in that order; junction bases with no gene match: 6. The chain's CDR3 is CAISDPGQGFYEQYF. The CDR3 bases are TGTGCCATCAGTGACCCGGGACAGGGCTTCTACGAGCAGTACTTC.

V gene TRBV11-1 combines with J gene TRBJ1-4; D not certain. V gave up 4 bases and J gave up 1 base, with 13 bases separating them. CDR1 is SGHAT, CDR2 FQDESV, per germline (reference sequence). The CDR3 is made up of 16 amino acids. The CDR3 sequence: CASSSTGAGTNEKLFF. DNA for the CDR3: TGTGCCAGCAGCTCGACCGGCGCGGGAACTAATGAAAAACTGTTTTTT.

The CDR3 coding sequence is TGTGCCAGCAGTTACGAGGACTCGCGATACAATGAGCAGTTCTTC. Amino acids: CASSYEDSRYNEQFF. The gene calls are TRBV6-6 and TRBJ2-1, with a weak D call TRBD2 (5 bases). CDR1 is MNHNY and CDR2 is SVGAGI in the germline V gene (reference sequence). Between the trimmed V and J ends, which lost 2 bases and 4 bases, there was a span of 12 bases. This CDR3 spans 15 amino acids.

The J gene is TRBJ2-1, the V gene TRBV29-1; possibly TRBD1 for D (5 bases). CDR1 SQVTM and CDR2 ANQGSEA come from the germline V gene. V shed 6 bases and J shed 0 bases, with 9 bases lying between them. This CDR3 spans 13 amino acids. The CDR3 loop is CSVRQSSYNEQFF. Written as DNA, the CDR3 is TGCAGCGTAAGACAGAGCTCCTACAATGAGCAGTTCTTC.

This chain connects TRBV29-1 to TRBJ2-3; 16 bases fit TRBD2. CDR3 length: 17 amino acids. Germline V gene sequence: CDR1 SQVTM, CDR2 ANQGSEA. J gave up 9 bases and V 0 bases, and 9 bases lay outside the gene matches. The CDR3 DNA reads as TGCAGCGTTGAAGATCTAGGGACTAGCGGGGGGGTGGGGACGCAGTATTTT. This gives the protein CSVEDLGTSGGVGTQYF.

Only a few counts were recorded for this clone. V gene TRBV9 combines with J gene TRBJ1-2, with unresolved D. From germline, CDR1 is SGDLS and CDR2 YYNGEE. V lost 4 bases and J 6 bases, leaving 7 bases between the germline ends. The CDR3 contains 11 residues. The DNA of the CDR3 is TGTGCCAGCAGCAGCCAAGATGGCTACACCTTC. It encodes CASSSQDGYTF.

V gene TRBV11-3 combines with J gene TRBJ2-1; possibly TRBD2 for D (5 bases). The germline V gene has CDR1 SGHNT and CDR2 YENEEA. Trimming removed 6 bases at V and 5 bases at J, with 11 bases between. CDR3 size: 13 residues. CDR3 sequence (DNA): TGTGCCAGCAGAAAGGACTTTAACAATGAGCAGTTCTTC. It translates to CASRKDFNNEQFF.

The chain employs TRBV6-4 and TRBJ2-6; TRBD2 aligns across 11 bases. Germline V gene lookup returns CDR1 MRHNA and CDR2 SNTAGT. The V gene end was trimmed by 4 bases and the J gene end by 13 bases; junction bases not matched to a gene: 6. This CDR3 is 14 amino acids long. The CDR3 DNA sequence: TGTGCCAGCAGTGCACTAGCGGGGGCCTCGGTCCTGACTTTC. Translation gives CASSALAGASVLTF.

The chain joins TRBV6-1 to TRBJ2-1; 8 nucleotides line up with TRBD1. With 6 bases clipped from V and 15 bases from J, the junction kept 13 bases outside the gene matches. The CDR3 has 13 residues. Germline CDR1 MNHNS, CDR2 SASEGT. CDR3: CASRSGQVIRPFF. CDR3 DNA: TGTGCCAGCAGATCGGGACAGGTAATTCGCCCGTTCTTC.

For the CDR3, the DNA is TGTGCCAGCAGCTTAGTTACTAGCGGGGGAGACGAGTTCTTC. This gives the protein CASSLVTSGGDEFF. The chain couples TRBV11-2 to TRBJ2-1; the match to TRBD2 covers 11 bases. Per germline, CDR1 SGHAT and CDR2 FQNNGV. The CDR3 contains 14 residues. Unmatched junction bases numbered 7, after V lost 1 base and J lost 14 bases.

The rearrangement uses TRBV6-5 and TRBJ2-1, with D possibly matching TRBD1 (6 bases). This CDR3 has 14 amino acids. CDR1 and CDR2 (germline): MNHEY, SVGAGI. V dropped 5 bases and J dropped 8 bases, with 16 bases sitting between them. The CDR3 sequence: CASSNTGNRDEQFF. The CDR3, as DNA: TGTGCCAGCAGTAATACAGGGAACCGGGATGAGCAGTTCTTC.

The sample holds a few counts of this clone. The chain carries TRBV4-1 and TRBJ1-2, with 7 bases fitting TRBD1. Losses at the gene ends were 6 bases for V and 3 bases for J; bases not matched to a gene: 4. The CDR3 runs to 13 residues. In germline, CDR1 is MGHRA, CDR2 YSYEKL. CDR3 region: CASSQTGHYGYTF. The DNA for the CDR3 is TGCGCCAGCAGTCAGACAGGGCACTATGGCTACACCTTC.

The chain recombines TRBV27 with TRBJ2-5, with 8 bases aligning to TRBD1. The V gene end was trimmed by 8 bases and the J gene end by 7 bases; junction bases not matched to a gene: 9. The CDR3 runs 13 residues. Germline V gene data show CDR1 as MNHEY and CDR2 as SMNVEV (reference sequence). CDR3 residues: CASGRTGLGTQYF. CDR3 bases: TGTGCCAGCGGGCGGACAGGGCTGGGGACCCAGTACTTC.

The chain joins TRBV7-9 to TRBJ2-3; tentative D call: TRBD1 (6 bases). Germline V gives CDR1 SEHNR, CDR2 FQNEAQ (reference sequence). The CDR3 covers 14 residues. V lost 11 bases and J lost 0, with 15 bases in between. CDR3 bases: TGTGCCGCCGATGGGGGCCTTAGCACAGATACGCAGTATTTT. It encodes CAADGGLSTDTQYF.

The chain employs TRBV6-1 and TRBJ1-4; D unresolved. The CDR3 contains 17 residues. V was shortened by 3 bases and J by 3 bases, with 17 bases between the two germline ends. Germline assignment: CDR1 MNHNS and CDR2 SASEGT. The DNA of the CDR3 is TGTGCCAGCAGTGACGCTTTCCGTTCAGTCCCTAATGAAAAACTGTTTTTT. It codes for CASSDAFRSVPNEKLFF.

The V and J genes are TRBV2 and TRBJ1-1; no clear D. Trimming took off 7 bases at V and 7 bases at J, with 13 bases between the two ends. The CDR3 spans 12 residues. Germline V lookup: CDR1 SNHLY, CDR2 FYNNEI. CDR3 region: CASTGEAFEAFF. The CDR3 region has the DNA TGTGCCAGCACGGGTGAGGCGTTTGAAGCTTTCTTT. The full variable domain, with the rest looked up from reference TRBV2 and TRBJ1-1, is EPEVTQTPSHQVTQMGQEVILRCVPISNHLYFYWYRQILGQKVEFLVSFYNNEISEKSEIFDDQFSVERPDGSNFTLKIRSTKLEDSAMYFCASTGEAFEAFFGQGTRLTVV.

This sequence joins TRBV27 and TRBJ1-2, with D maybe TRBD1 (5 bases). V lost 3 bases and J lost 8, with 13 bases in between. Germline assignment: CDR1 MNHEY and CDR2 SMNVEV (reference sequence). The CDR3 runs 13 residues. CDR3 protein: CASSLGGTGGYTF. The CDR3 DNA sequence: TGTGCCAGCAGTTTGGGGGGGACTGGAGGCTACACCTTC.

This rearrangement joins TRBV5-4 to TRBJ2-2; 13 bases are shared with TRBD2. Trimming cost V 4 bases and J 6 bases; bases outside gene matches: 6. Germline V gene lookup returns CDR1 SGHNT and CDR2 YYREEE (reference sequence). CDR3 length: 16 amino acids. The CDR3 nucleotides are TGTGCCAGCAGCCTAACTAGCGGGGGGGCATCCGGGGAGCTGTTTTTT. Protein sequence: CASSLTSGGASGELFF.

The gene calls are TRBV21-1 and TRBJ1-1. TRBV21-1 is recorded as a pseudogene. CDR3 length: 13 residues. The CDR3 loop is CASSKIYETEAFF. The CDR3 region has the DNA TGTGCCAGCAGCAAAATTTACGAGACTGAAGCTTTCTTT.

The chain joins TRBV12-5 to TRBJ2-3; 9 bases agree with TRBD2. In germline, CDR1 is LGHNT, CDR2 FRNRAP. The CDR3 loop spans 15 amino acids. V lost 2 bases to trimming and J lost 3 bases; unmatched junction nucleotides: 3. For the CDR3, the DNA is TGTGCTAGTGGTTTGAGGAGCGGGGGGACAGATACGCAGTATTTT. Protein product: CASGLRSGGTDTQYF.